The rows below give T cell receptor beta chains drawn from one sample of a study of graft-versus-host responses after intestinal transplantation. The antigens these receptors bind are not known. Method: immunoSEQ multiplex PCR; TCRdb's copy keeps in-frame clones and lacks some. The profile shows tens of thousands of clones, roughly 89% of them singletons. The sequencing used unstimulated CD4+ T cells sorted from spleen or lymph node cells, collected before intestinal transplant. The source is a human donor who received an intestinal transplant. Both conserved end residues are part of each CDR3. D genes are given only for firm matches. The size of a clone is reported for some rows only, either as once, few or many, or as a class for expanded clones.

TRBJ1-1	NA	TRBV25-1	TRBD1	CASRAGQGAAGTEAFF	TGTGCCAGCAGGGCGGGACAGGGGGCGGCAGGCACTGAAGCTTTCTTT
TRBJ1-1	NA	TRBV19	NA	CASSILGGPNTEAFF	TGTGCCAGTAGTATACTGGGCGGACCGAACACTGAAGCTTTCTTT
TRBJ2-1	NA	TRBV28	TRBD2	CASSLQGLAGGNEQFF	TGTGCCAGCAGTTTACAGGGACTAGCGGGAGGGAATGAGCAGTTCTTC
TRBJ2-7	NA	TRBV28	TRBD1	CASRGQGGLYEQYF	TGTGCCAGCAGAGGACAGGGCGGCCTCTACGAGCAGTACTTC
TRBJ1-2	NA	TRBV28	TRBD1	CASSLADRVGGYTF	TGTGCCAGCAGTTTAGCCGACAGGGTGGGTGGCTACACCTTC
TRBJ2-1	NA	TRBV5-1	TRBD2	CASSLVGTSNYNEQFF	TGCGCCAGCAGCTTGGTGGGGACTAGCAACTACAATGAGCAGTTCTTC
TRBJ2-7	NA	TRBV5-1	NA	CASSLGLSGAYEQYF	TGCGCCAGCAGCCTGGGCTTATCAGGGGCCTACGAGCAGTACTTC
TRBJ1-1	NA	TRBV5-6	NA	CASSLVPGVNTEAFF	TGTGCCAGCAGCTTGGTACCAGGGGTGAACACTGAAGCTTTCTTT
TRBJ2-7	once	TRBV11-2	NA	CASSFNFQGFSYEQYF	TGTGCCAGCAGCTTCAACTTCCAGGGTTTCTCCTACGAGCAGTACTTC
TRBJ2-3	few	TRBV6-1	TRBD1	CASSQDRGPGTDTQYF	TGTGCCAGCAGTCAAGACAGGGGGCCGGGCACAGATACGCAGTATTTT
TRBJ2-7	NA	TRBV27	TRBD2	CASSTPLAGVYEQYF	TGTGCCAGCAGCACCCCACTAGCGGGAGTCTACGAGCAGTACTTC
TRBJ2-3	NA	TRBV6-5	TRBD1	CASSYDKQGTDTQYF	TGTGCCAGCAGTTACGACAAACAGGGGACAGATACGCAGTATTTT
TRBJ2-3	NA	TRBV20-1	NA	CSAPSTDTQYF	TGCAGTGCCCCGAGCACAGATACGCAGTATTTT
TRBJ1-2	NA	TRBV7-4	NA	CASSLGGTSYYGYTF	TGTGCCAGCAGCCTAGGGGGGACTTCTTACTATGGCTACACCTTC
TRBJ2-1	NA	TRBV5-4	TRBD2	CASSPLGRTSGNEQFF	TGTGCCAGCAGCCCCCTTGGCCGGACTAGCGGAAATGAGCAGTTCTTC
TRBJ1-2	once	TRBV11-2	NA	CASLEGHGTQRKYGYTF	TGTGCCAGCCTTGAGGGCCACGGGACTCAACGTAAGTATGGCTACACCTTC
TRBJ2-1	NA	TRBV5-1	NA	CASAPQGFSYNEQFF	TGCGCCAGCGCCCCACAGGGATTCTCCTACAATGAGCAGTTCTTC
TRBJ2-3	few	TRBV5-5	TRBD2	CASSPGGTDTQYF	TGTGCCAGCAGCCCGGGGGGGACAGATACGCAGTATTTT
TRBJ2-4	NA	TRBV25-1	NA	CASFQGPGGLIQYF	TGTGCCAGCTTCCAAGGGCCAGGCGGACTCATTCAGTACTTC
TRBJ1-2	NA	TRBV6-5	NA	CASSYRSAHGYTF	TGTGCCAGCAGTTACAGGTCCGCCCATGGCTACACCTTC
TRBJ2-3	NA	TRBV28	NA	CASSLPAGSTDTQYF	TGTGCCAGCAGTCTACCGGCGGGGAGCACAGATACGCAGTATTTT
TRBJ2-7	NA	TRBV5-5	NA	CASSLGGLTARGYEQYF	TGTGCCAGCAGCTTGGGGGGGCTTACCGCGAGGGGTTACGAGCAGTACTTC
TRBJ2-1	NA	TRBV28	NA	CASSPSRRAELEYNEQFF	TGTGCCAGCAGTCCGTCACGACGAGCTGAATTGGAGTACAATGAGCAGTTCTTC
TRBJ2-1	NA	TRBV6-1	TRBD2	CASSEGLAGAEQFF	TGTGCCAGCAGTGAAGGGCTAGCGGGAGCTGAGCAGTTCTTC
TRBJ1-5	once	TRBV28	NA	CASSLSAVSNQPQHF	TGTGCCAGCAGTTTATCGGCAGTTAGCAATCAGCCCCAGCATTTT
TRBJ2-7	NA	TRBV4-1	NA	CASSQRHSYEQYF	TGCGCCAGCAGCCAGAGGCACTCCTACGAGCAGTACTTC
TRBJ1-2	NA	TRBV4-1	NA	CASSQASGTIYGYTF	TGCGCCAGCAGCCAAGCTTCGGGCACAATCTATGGCTACACCTTC
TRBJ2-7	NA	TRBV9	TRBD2	CASSVGLAGVYEQYF	TGTGCCAGCAGCGTAGGACTAGCGGGAGTCTACGAGCAGTACTTC
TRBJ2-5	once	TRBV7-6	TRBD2	CASSLGAGGSQETQYF	TGTGCCAGCAGCTTAGGAGCGGGAGGCTCCCAAGAGACCCAGTACTTC
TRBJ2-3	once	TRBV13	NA	CASSRRQGTDTQYF	TGTGCCAGCAGCAGACGGCAAGGTACAGATACGCAGTATTTT
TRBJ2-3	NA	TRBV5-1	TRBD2	CASSLALLAGADTQYF	TGCGCCAGCAGCTTGGCCTTATTAGCGGGAGCTGATACGCAGTATTTT
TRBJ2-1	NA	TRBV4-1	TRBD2	CASSLGLAGSYNEQFF	TGCGCCAGCAGCCTCGGACTAGCGGGTTCCTACAATGAGCAGTTCTTC
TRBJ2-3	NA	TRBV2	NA	CASIRDGGTDTQYF	TGTGCCAGCATCAGGGATGGGGGCACAGATACGCAGTATTTT
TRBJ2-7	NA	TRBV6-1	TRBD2	CASSVLWTSGLSYEQYF	TGTGCCAGCAGTGTGCTCTGGACTAGCGGGCTTTCCTACGAGCAGTACTTC
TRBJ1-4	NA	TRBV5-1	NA	CASSEGRWNEKLFF	TGCGCCAGCAGCGAGGGGAGGTGGAATGAAAAACTGTTTTTT
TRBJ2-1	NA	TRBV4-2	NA	CASSQRRDHEQFF	TGTGCCAGCAGCCAAAGGCGGGACCATGAGCAGTTCTTC
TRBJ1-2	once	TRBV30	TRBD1	CAWSVGWPGQGPPPYGYTF	TGTGCCTGGAGTGTAGGTTGGCCGGGACAGGGGCCTCCTCCTTATGGCTACACCTTC
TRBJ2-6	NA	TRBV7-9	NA	CAGLPHRSGANVLTF	TGTGCCGGACTACCACATCGCTCTGGGGCCAACGTCCTGACTTTC
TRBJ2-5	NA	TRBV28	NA	CASSTTGSSGAETQYF	TGTGCCAGCAGTACAACAGGGAGTTCAGGGGCAGAGACCCAGTACTTC
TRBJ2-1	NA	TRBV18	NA	CASSPPPGYNEQFF	TGTGCCAGCTCCCCCCCGCCAGGCTACAATGAGCAGTTCTTC
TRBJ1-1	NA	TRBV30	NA	CAWRMGGGGLDTEAFF	TGTGCCTGGAGGATGGGGGGAGGAGGATTGGACACTGAAGCTTTCTTT
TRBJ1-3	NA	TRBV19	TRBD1	CASSITGQQFSGNTIYF	TGTGCCAGTAGTATTACGGGACAGCAATTCTCTGGAAACACCATATATTTT
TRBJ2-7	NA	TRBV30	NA	CAWRAGLSSYEQYF	TGTGCCTGGAGGGCGGGATTGTCCTCCTACGAGCAGTACTTC
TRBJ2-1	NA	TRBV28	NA	CASSPFTGTGGLAEHLSNEQFF	TGTGCCAGCAGTCCCTTTACCGGGACAGGGGGACTAGCGGAGCACCTCTCCAATGAGCAGTTCTTC
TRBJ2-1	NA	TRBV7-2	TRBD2	CASSLTSGGFNEQFF	TGTGCCAGCAGCTTAACTAGCGGGGGATTCAATGAGCAGTTCTTC
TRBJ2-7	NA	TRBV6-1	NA	CASSEVRGDEQYF	TGTGCCAGCAGTGAGGTTAGAGGGGACGAGCAGTACTTC
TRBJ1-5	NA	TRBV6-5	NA	CASSRGANQPQHF	TGTGCCAGCAGTAGGGGTGCTAATCAGCCCCAGCATTTT
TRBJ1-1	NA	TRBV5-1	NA	CASSLARTSNTEAFF	TGCGCCAGCAGCTTGGCCCGGACTTCGAACACTGAAGCTTTCTTT
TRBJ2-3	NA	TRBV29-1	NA	CSVVEMVLYF	TGCAGCGTAGTTGAAATGGTGCTGTATTTT
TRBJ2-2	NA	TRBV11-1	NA	CASSLGGQNTGELFF	TGTGCCAGCAGCTTAGGAGGACAGAACACCGGGGAGCTGTTTTTT
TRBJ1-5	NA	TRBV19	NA	CASSISLGRSNYSNQPQHF	TGTGCCAGTAGTATATCCCTGGGCCGGAGCAACTATAGCAATCAGCCCCAGCATTTT
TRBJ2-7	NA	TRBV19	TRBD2	CASSMRGYEQYF	TGTGCCAGTAGTATGCGGGGGTACGAGCAGTACTTC
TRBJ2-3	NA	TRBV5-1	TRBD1	CASSLYRGQDTQYF	TGCGCCAGCAGCTTGTACAGGGGGCAAGATACGCAGTATTTT
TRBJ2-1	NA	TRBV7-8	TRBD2	CASSKGLVNEQFF	TGTGCCAGCAGCAAGGGACTAGTCAATGAGCAGTTCTTC